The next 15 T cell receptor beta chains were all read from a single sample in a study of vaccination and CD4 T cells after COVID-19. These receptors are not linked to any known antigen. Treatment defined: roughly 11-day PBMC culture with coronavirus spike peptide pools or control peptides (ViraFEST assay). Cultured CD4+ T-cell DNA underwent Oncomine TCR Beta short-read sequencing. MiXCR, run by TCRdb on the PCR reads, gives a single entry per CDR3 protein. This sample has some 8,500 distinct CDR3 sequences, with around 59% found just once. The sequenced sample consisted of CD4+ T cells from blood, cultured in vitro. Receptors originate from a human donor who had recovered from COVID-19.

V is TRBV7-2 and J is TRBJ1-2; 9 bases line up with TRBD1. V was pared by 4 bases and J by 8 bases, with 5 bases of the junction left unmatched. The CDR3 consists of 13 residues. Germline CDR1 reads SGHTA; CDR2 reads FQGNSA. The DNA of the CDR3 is TGTGCCAGCAGCTCCGGGACAGGGCCCGGCTACACCTTC. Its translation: CASSSGTGPGYTF.

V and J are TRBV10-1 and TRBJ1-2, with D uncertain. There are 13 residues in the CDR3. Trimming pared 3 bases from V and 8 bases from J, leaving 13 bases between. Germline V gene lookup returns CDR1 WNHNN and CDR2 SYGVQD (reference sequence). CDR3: CASSEGRGLGYTF. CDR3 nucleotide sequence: TGCGCCAGCAGTGAAGGCCGAGGATTGGGCTACACCTTC.

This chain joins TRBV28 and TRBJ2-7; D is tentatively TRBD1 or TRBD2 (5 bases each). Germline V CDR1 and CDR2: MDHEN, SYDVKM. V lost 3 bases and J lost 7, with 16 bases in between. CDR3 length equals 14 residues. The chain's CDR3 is CASSLRAGREEQYF. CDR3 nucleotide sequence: TGTGCCAGCAGTTTGAGGGCAGGGCGTGAGGAGCAGTACTTC.

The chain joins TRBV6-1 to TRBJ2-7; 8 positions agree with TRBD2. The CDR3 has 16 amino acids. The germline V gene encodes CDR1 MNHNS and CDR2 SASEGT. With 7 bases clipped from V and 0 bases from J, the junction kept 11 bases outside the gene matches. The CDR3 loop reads CASIPFGGGSSYEQYF. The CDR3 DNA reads TGTGCCAGCATCCCCTTCGGGGGGGGGAGCTCCTACGAGCAGTACTTC.

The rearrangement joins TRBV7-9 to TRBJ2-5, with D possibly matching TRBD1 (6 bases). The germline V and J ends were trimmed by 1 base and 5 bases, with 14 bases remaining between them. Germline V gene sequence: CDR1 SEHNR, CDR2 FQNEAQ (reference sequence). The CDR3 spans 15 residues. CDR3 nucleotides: TGTGCCAGCAGCTTAGATGTTGGGGGCGGGGAGACCCAGTACTTC. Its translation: CASSLDVGGGETQYF. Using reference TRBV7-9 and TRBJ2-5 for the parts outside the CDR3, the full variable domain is DTGVSQNPRHKITKRGQNVTFRCDPISEHNRLYWYRQTLGQGPEFLTYFQNEAQLEKSRLLSDRFSAERPKGSFSTLEIQRTEQGDSAMYLCASSLDVGGGETQYFGPGTRLLVL.

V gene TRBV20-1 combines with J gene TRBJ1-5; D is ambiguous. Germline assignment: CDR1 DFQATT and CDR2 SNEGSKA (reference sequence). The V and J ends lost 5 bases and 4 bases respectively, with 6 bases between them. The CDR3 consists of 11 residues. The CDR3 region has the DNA TGCAGTGCTGGGGATAATCAGCCCCAGCATTTT. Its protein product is CSAGDNQPQHF.

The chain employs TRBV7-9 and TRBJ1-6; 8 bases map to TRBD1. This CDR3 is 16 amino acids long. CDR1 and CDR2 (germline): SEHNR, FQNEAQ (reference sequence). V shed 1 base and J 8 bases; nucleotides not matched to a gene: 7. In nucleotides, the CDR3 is TGTGCCAGCAGCTTAGGCCAGGGGGCCGTGTATTCACCCCTCCACTTT. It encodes CASSLGQGAVYSPLHF.

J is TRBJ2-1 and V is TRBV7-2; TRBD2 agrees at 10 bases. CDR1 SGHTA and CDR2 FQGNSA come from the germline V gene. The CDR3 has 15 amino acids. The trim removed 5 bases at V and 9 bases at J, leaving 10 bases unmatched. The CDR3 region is CASSQYASGRGEQFF. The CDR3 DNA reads TGTGCCAGCAGCCAATACGCAAGCGGGAGGGGTGAGCAGTTCTTC.

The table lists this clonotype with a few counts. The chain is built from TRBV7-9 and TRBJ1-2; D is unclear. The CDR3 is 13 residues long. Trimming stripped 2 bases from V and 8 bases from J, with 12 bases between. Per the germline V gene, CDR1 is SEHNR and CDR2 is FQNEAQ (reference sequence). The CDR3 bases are TGTGCCAGCAGCTTAACACAGCCGGGGGGCTACACCTTC. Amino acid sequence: CASSLTQPGGYTF.

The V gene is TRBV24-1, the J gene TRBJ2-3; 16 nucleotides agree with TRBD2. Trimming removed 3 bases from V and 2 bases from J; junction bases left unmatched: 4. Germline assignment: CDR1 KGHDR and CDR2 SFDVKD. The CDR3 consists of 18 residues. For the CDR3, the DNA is TGTGCCACCAGTGATCCCGGGACTAGCGGGAGGGTCACAGATACGCAGTATTTT. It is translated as CATSDPGTSGRVTDTQYF.

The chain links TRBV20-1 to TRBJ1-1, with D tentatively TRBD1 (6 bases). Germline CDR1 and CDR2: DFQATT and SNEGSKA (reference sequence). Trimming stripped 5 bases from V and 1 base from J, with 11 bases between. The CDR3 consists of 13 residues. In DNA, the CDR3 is TGCAGTGCTTCCGGGACATCGAACACTGAAGCTTTCTTT. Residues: CSASGTSNTEAFF.

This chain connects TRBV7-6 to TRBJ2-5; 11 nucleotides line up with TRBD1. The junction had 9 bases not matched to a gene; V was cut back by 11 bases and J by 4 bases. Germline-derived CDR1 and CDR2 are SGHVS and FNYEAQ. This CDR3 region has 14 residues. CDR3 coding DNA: TGTGCCTCCTCATGGGGACAGGGGGGAGAGACCCAGTACTTC. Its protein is CASSWGQGGETQYF.

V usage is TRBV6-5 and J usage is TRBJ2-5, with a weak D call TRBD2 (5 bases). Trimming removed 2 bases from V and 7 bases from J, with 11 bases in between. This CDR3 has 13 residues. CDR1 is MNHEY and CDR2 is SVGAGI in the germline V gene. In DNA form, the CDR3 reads TGTGCCAGCAGTTACCTACTAGTCGGGACCCAGTACTTC. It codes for CASSYLLVGTQYF.

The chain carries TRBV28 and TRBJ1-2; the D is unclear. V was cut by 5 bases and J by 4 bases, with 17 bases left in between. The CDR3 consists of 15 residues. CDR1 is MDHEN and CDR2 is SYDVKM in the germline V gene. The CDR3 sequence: CASSEGGARAYGYTF. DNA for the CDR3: TGTGCCAGCAGTGAGGGTGGTGCCAGAGCCTATGGCTACACCTTC.

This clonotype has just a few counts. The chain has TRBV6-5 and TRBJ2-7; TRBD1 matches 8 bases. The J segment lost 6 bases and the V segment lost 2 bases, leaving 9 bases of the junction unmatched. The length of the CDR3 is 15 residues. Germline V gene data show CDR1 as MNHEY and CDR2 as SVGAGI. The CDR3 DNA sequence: TGTGCCAGCAGTTACGGGGCAGGGGGCGCGTCCGAGCAGTACTTC. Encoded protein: CASSYGAGGASEQYF.